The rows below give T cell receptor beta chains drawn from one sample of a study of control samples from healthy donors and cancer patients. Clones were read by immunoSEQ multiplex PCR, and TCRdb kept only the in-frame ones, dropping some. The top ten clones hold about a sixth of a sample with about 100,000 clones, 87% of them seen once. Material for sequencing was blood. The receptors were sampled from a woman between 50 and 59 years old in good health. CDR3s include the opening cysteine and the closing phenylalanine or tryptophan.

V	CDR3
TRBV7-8	CASSLVGIQPTSTDTQYF
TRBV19	CASRMDRGPYNEQFF
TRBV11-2	CASSAGGYTEAFF
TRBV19	CASSIVRTGNYGYTF
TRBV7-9	CASSLPGAGPKETQYF
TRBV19	CASSIAGRVTNEKLFF
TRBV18	CASSLPSEQFF
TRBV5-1	CASSPRRGGQETQYF
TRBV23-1	CASSQGDGTYEQYF
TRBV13	CASTLGTYGYTF
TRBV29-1	CSAAGPANYNEQFF
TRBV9	CASSSRTSGRTDTQYF
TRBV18	CASSPTGSLKSMNEKLFF
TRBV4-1	CASSQDPGGNEKLFF
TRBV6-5	CASGGELYGYTF
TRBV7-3	CASSPGVSGYNEQFF
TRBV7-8	CASSPPSTSGAYNEQFF
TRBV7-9	CASSAAQGEAFF
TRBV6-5	CASSYSKVSGNTIYF
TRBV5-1	CASRSPGVIGSGGEQYF
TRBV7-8	CASSLSLKGNRLHGTQYF
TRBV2	CASSRSDTMSGTF
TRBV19	CATVPFSGSTDTQYF
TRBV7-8	CASSFVAGAANTGELFF
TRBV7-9	CASSSGTGGPDTQYF
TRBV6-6	CASSAGMHEQFF
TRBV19	CASSIDSFGLAGTDTQYF
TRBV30	CAWSYREVGAEKLFF
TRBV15	CATSRTGGGTDTQYF
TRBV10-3	CAIISDSSYSNQPQHF
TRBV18	CASSQTQGRSGVSLHF
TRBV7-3	CASSQGVPDTQYF
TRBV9	CASSVGVRGELFF
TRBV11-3	CASSSEGGGFGDTQYF
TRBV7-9	CASTPGGGTDTQYF
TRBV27	CASSYPTGELFF